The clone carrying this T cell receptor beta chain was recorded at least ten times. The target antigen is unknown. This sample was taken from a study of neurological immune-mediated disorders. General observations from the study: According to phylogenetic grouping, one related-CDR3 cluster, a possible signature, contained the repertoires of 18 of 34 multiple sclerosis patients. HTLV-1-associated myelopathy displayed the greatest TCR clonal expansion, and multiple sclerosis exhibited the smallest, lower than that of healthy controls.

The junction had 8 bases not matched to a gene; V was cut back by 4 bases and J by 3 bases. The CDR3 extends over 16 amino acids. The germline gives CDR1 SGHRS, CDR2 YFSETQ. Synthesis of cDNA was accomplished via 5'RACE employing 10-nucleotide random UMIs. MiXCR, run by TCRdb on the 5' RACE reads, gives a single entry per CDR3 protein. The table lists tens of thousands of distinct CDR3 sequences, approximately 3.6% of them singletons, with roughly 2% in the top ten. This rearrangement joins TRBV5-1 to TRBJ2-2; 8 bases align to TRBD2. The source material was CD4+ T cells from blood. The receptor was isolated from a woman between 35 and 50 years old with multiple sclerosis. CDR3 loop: CASSQAPGGDTGELFF. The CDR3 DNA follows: TGCGCCAGCAGCCAGGCCCCGGGGGGGGACACCGGGGAGCTGTTTTTT.